This section outlines one TCR beta chain sequence together with its context. Under the authors' procedure: Scientists estimated how many nucleated cells there were by amplifying reference gene primers. Assay used: immunoSEQ multiplex PCR; TCRdb lists only in-frame clones, some missing. The D gene and trimming were derived from the DNA, and the V and J assignments and clone size from that table. Of about 140,000 clones listed, 80% were seen once; the top ten hold around 3.8%. These data originate in a study of blood T cell repertoires in COVID-19. In germline, CDR1 is MNHEY, CDR2 SMNVEV (reference sequence). The CDR3 spans 15 residues. The V segment lost 3 bases and the J segment 5 bases; nucleotides outside the gene matches: 9.

Sequencing used peripheral blood. The clonotype was recovered from a man in his 70s who had recovered from COVID-19. The rearrangement joins TRBV27 to TRBJ2-7; 8 nucleotides match TRBD2. DNA of the CDR3: TGTGCCAGCAGTTTTTCGGGACTAGGACCCCACGAGCAGTACTTC. This gives the protein CASSFSGLGPHEQYF.